Shown below are 19 T cell receptor beta chains from a single sample sequenced in a study of beta chain features in type 1 diabetes. These receptors are not linked to any known antigen. The authors reverse transcribed all of the isolated RNA, so sequencing captured expressed TCRB transcripts. Some clones are missing from TCRdb's copy, which holds only in-frame ones; the method was immunoSEQ multiplex PCR. The table has roughly 150,000 clones, around 63% seen once. General study findings and limits: Shortening that was moderate but significant affected the TCRB CDR3s of Type 1 diabetes patients in all four CD4+ subsets.

Input material: naive CD4+ T cells from blood. These receptors originate from a man aged 30-40 years with type 1 diabetes.

This clone was picked up a small number of times. The chain combines TRBV18 with TRBJ2-1; 8 bases are a match to TRBD2. Germline assignment: CDR1 KGHSH and CDR2 LQKENI. The V segment lost 6 bases and the J segment 8 bases; nucleotides outside the gene matches: 6. The CDR3 consists of 13 residues. The CDR3 loop reads CASSTGLADEQFF. CDR3 DNA sequence: TGTGCCAGCTCTACCGGACTAGCCGATGAGCAGTTCTTC.

V usage is TRBV30 and J usage is TRBJ1-5; D gene ambiguous. V was trimmed by 2 bases and J by 2 bases, leaving 10 bases between them. The germline CDR1 and CDR2 sequences are GTSNPN and SVGIG (reference sequence). The CDR3 runs 14 residues. The CDR3 protein is CAWSSPSGNQPQHF. CDR3 nucleotide sequence: TGTGCCTGGAGTTCTCCCTCGGGCAATCAGCCCCAGCATTTT.

The rearrangement links TRBV29-1 to TRBJ1-1; D gene uncertain. Trimming shortened V by 4 bases and J by 1 base, and 13 bases separated the two germline ends. Germline V gives CDR1 SQVTM, CDR2 ANQGSEA. The CDR3 loop spans 14 amino acids. The CDR3 DNA reads as TGCAGCGTTGCCCCTTTGGGCTCGAACACTGAAGCTTTCTTT. It codes for CSVAPLGSNTEAFF. Supplemented by reference TRBV29-1 and TRBJ1-1, the full variable domain reads SAVISQKPSRDICQRGTSLTIQCQVDSQVTMMFWYRQQPGQSLTLIATANQGSEATYESGFVIDKFPISRPNLTFSTLTVSNMSPEDSSIYLCSVAPLGSNTEAFFGQGTRLTVV.

This clone was counted a single time. V usage is TRBV7-9 and J usage is TRBJ2-2; 7 positions agree with TRBD1. The V gene's germline CDR1 is SEHNR and CDR2 FQNEAQ (reference sequence). This CDR3 is 15 amino acids long. V shed 5 bases and J 4 bases; nucleotides not matched to a gene: 7. The CDR3 loop is CASSAQDRTTGELFF. CDR3 in DNA: TGTGCCAGCAGCGCCCAGGACAGGACCACCGGGGAGCTGTTTTTT.

The chain employs TRBV19 and TRBJ2-6; D possibly corresponds to TRBD1 (6 bases). Trimming took off 3 bases at V and 6 bases at J, with 12 bases between the two ends. Germline assignment: CDR1 LNHDA and CDR2 SQIVND (reference sequence). This CDR3 has 15 residues. CDR3 coding DNA: TGTGCCAGTAGTATGGGGCACAGGGTGGCCAACGTCCTGACTTTC. It specifies CASSMGHRVANVLTF.

CDR3 sequence reads: CAWNGRHQPQHF. In DNA form, the CDR3 reads TGTGCCTGGAACGGTCGTCATCAGCCCCAGCATTTT. The chain joins TRBV30 to TRBJ1-5; D gene ambiguous. Trimming took off 4 bases at V and 5 bases at J, with 9 bases between the two ends. In germline, CDR1 is GTSNPN, CDR2 SVGIG (reference sequence). This CDR3 is 12 amino acids long.

The genes are TRBV9 and TRBJ2-3; D perhaps matches TRBD2 (5 bases). In germline, CDR1 is SGDLS, CDR2 YYNGEE. V shed 0 bases and J shed 0 bases, with 11 bases lying between them. This CDR3 has 16 amino acids. This CDR3 reads CASSVGLRVSTDTQYF. The CDR3 DNA reads as TGTGCCAGCAGCGTAGGATTGCGGGTTAGCACAGATACGCAGTATTTT.

The table lists this clone with a count of one. This chain joins TRBV15 and TRBJ2-6, with unresolved D. The CDR3 loop spans 16 amino acids. Germline V gene data show CDR1 as LNHNV and CDR2 as YYDKDF (reference sequence). Trimming removed 0 bases from V and 2 bases from J, with 8 bases in between. CDR3 in amino acids: CATSRDGYAGANVLTF. CDR3 DNA: TGTGCCACCAGCAGAGATGGGTATGCTGGGGCCAACGTCCTGACTTTC.

Here the CDR3 reads CSVEAQMNTEAFF. CDR3 coding DNA: TGCAGCGTTGAAGCCCAGATGAACACTGAAGCTTTCTTT. The rearrangement uses TRBV29-1 and TRBJ1-1; the D is unclear. Trimming cost V 1 base and J 0 bases, with 6 bases left between them. In germline, CDR1 is SQVTM, CDR2 ANQGSEA. This CDR3 has 13 residues.

The rearrangement links TRBV15 to TRBJ2-3; 7 bases agree with TRBD1. The CDR3 is 17 amino acids. Germline V gives CDR1 LNHNV, CDR2 YYDKDF (reference sequence). V shed 2 bases and J 0 bases; nucleotides not matched to a gene: 8. For the CDR3, the DNA is TGTGCCACCAGCAGAAAGACAGGGCTTGCTAGCACAGATACGCAGTATTTT. This codes for CATSRKTGLASTDTQYF.

The rearrangement joins TRBV6-5 to TRBJ1-2, with TRBD1 identical over 8 bases. From germline, CDR1 is MNHEY and CDR2 SVGAGI. The CDR3 sequence is 15 residues long. Trimming took 2 bases from V and 7 from J; bases not matched to a gene: 9. CDR3: CASSYERWGQAGYTF. The CDR3 DNA follows: TGTGCCAGCAGTTACGAACGGTGGGGACAGGCTGGCTACACCTTC.

The rearrangement uses TRBV5-1 and TRBJ1-1; weak D call: TRBD1 (5 bases). V was trimmed by 4 bases and J by 1 base, leaving 11 bases between them. Per germline, CDR1 SGHRS and CDR2 YFSETQ. The CDR3 runs to 14 residues. CDR3 sequence reads: CASSIQASNTEAFF. The DNA of the CDR3 is TGCGCCAGCAGCATACAGGCGTCGAACACTGAAGCTTTCTTT. Full variable domain (remainder filled in from reference TRBV5-1 and TRBJ1-1): KAGVTQTPRYLIKTRGQQVTLSCSPISGHRSVSWYQQTPGQGLQFLFEYFSETQRNKGNFPGRFSGRQFSNSRSEMNVSTLELGDSALYLCASSIQASNTEAFFGQGTRLTVV.

The chain joins TRBV7-9 to TRBJ2-3; D is uncertain. The V end lost 5 bases, the J end lost 2 bases, and 5 bases lay between the germline ends. The germline V gene has CDR1 SEHNR and CDR2 FQNEAQ (reference sequence). The CDR3 loop spans 12 amino acids. For the CDR3, the DNA is TGTGCCAGCAGCGTAGACACAGATACGCAGTATTTT. This translates into CASSVDTDTQYF.

The CDR3 reads CASSGTGSSPLHF. The CDR3 bases are TGTGCCAGCAGCGGCACAGGGAGCTCACCCCTCCACTTT. The gene calls are TRBV28 and TRBJ1-6; TRBD1 might be the D (6 bases). The germline V gene has CDR1 MDHEN and CDR2 SYDVKM. V lost 6 bases, J lost 10 bases, and 13 bases lay in between. There are 13 residues in the CDR3.

This clone showed up just a few times. V is TRBV29-1 and J is TRBJ2-5; 10 bases fit TRBD1. Germline-derived CDR1 and CDR2 are SQVTM and ANQGSEA. J was trimmed by 5 bases and V by 7 bases; bases with no gene match: 7. The CDR3 loop spans 13 amino acids. CDR3 residues: CSARQGAGETQYF. CDR3 DNA: TGCAGCGCTAGACAGGGGGCTGGGGAGACCCAGTACTTC.

The chain employs TRBV4-1 and TRBJ2-2; 10 bases fit TRBD1. The CDR3 covers 17 residues. Germline loops: CDR1 MGHRA, CDR2 YSYEKL. V trimming: 2 bases; J trimming: 5 bases; junction bases outside the gene matches: 8. The CDR3 protein is CASSQSPDRGNTGELFF. The CDR3 DNA follows: TGCGCCAGCAGCCAATCTCCGGACAGGGGGAATACCGGGGAGCTGTTTTTT.

This clone was found a few times. CDR3 DNA sequence: TGCGCCAGCAGCCAATACAGCAGGGGGCGAGAGCTGTTTTTT. Translating it yields CASSQYSRGRELFF. The V gene is TRBV4-3, the J gene TRBJ2-2; 8 bases map to TRBD1. Germline values: CDR1 LGHNA, CDR2 YSLEER. The CDR3 extends over 14 amino acids. J was trimmed by 11 bases and V by 2 bases; bases with no gene match: 7.

The gene calls are TRBV29-1 and TRBJ1-5; 7 bases agree with TRBD1. CDR1 and CDR2 from the germline V gene are SQVTM and ANQGSEA. The CDR3 consists of 13 residues. V lost 4 bases and J lost 6; bases outside the gene matches: 6. The CDR3 sequence: CSVGQGVSQPQHF. Written as DNA, the CDR3 is TGCAGCGTTGGACAGGGTGTTTCTCAGCCCCAGCATTTT.

V usage is TRBV7-9 and J usage is TRBJ2-5, with no clear D. V shed 5 bases and J shed 11 bases, with 3 bases lying between them. The CDR3 is 8 amino acids. CDR1 SEHNR and CDR2 FQNEAQ come from the germline V gene (reference sequence). The CDR3 protein is CASSPQYF. The CDR3 nucleotides are TGTGCCAGCAGCCCGCAGTACTTC.